A selection of T cell receptor beta chains follows, all from one sample in a study of OX40 agonist ivuxolimab in advanced cancers. The table came from immunoSEQ multiplex PCR; TCRdb's copy has only in-frame clones and leaves some out. Of 20,000 to 25,000 clones in the sample, around 84% were seen once. Sample: CD4+ or CD8+ T cells sorted from blood, taken in a trial of the OX40 agonist ivuxolimab. The source is an adult with an advanced solid tumor such as melanoma, head and neck, liver or kidney cancer. Each CDR3 is given with its conserved first and last residue. Size values are once, few and many counts, or a class for expanded clones, and some rows have none.

clone_size j_call v_call cdr3_aa
. TRBJ2-1 TRBV19 CASNSGTSGSGAYNEQFF
. TRBJ2-1 TRBV6-5 CASTRWTRGDNEQFF
. TRBJ2-1 TRBV7-9 CASRPTSGIYNEQFF
. TRBJ1-1 TRBV2 CAIKGGGTEAFF
once TRBJ2-7 TRBV28 CASSKQLSYEQYF
. TRBJ2-1 TRBV28 CASSLIAMYNEQFF
. TRBJ1-4 TRBV7-9 CASSFSGTETLVTNEKLFF
. TRBJ2-2 TRBV14 CASSQEISGTHTGELFF
. TRBJ2-1 TRBV13 CASSPGTDSRDGLNEQFF
once TRBJ2-2 TRBV25-1 CASSELVAGWSNTGELFF
. TRBJ2-2 TRBV5-6 CASSPGRRSNTGELFF
. TRBJ2-7 TRBV5-4 CASSWAGGAYEQYF
. TRBJ1-2 TRBV5-1 CASSLGEGGPTYGYTF
once TRBJ2-5 TRBV11-1 CASSLGLAGVISETQYF
. TRBJ2-7 TRBV28 CASTEESVPSYEQYF
. TRBJ2-1 TRBV27 CASSLGTSGSFEQFF
. TRBJ2-7 TRBV6-5 CASSYASGVGGYEQYF
. TRBJ2-2 TRBV6-5 CASSYMGLGDTGELFF
once TRBJ2-7 TRBV27 CASSLSLAGRNEQYF
. TRBJ1-1 TRBV12-5 CATISWTEAFF
. TRBJ2-1 TRBV27 CASSFGGPSNEQFF
. TRBJ2-7 TRBV25-1 CASSQGRGRHEQYF
. TRBJ2-3 TRBV19 CASSSLATDTQYF
. TRBJ2-5 TRBV14 CASSPPDIQETQYF
once TRBJ2-1 TRBV5-6 CASRGGLAVHTEVEQFF
. TRBJ2-7 TRBV27 CASSPQGDHEQYF